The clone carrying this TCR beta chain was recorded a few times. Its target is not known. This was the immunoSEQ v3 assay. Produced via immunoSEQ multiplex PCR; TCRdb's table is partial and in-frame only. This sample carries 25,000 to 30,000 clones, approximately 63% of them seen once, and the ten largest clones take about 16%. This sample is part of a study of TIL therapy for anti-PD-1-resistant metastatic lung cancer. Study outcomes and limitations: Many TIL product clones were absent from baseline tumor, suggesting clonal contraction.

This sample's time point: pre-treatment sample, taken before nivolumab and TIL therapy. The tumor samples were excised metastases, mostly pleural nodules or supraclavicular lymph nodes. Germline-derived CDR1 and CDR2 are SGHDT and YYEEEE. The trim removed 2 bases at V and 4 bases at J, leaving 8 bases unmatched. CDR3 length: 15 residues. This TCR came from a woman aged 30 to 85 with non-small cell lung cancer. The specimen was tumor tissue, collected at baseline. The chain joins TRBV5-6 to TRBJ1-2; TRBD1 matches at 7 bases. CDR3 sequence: CASSLDRAVFYGYTF. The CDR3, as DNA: TGTGCCAGCAGCTTAGACAGGGCCGTATTCTATGGCTACACCTTC.